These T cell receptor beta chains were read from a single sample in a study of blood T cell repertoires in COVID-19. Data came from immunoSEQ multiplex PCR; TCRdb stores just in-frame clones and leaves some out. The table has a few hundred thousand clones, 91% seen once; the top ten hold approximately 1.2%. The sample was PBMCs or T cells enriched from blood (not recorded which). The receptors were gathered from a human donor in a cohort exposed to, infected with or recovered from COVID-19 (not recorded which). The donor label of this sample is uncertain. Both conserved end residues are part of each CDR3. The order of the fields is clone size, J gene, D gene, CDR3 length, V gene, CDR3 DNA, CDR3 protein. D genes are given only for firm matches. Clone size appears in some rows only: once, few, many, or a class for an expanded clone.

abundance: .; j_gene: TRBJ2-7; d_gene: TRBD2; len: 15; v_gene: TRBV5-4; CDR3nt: TGTGCCAGCAGCAAAAGCGGGGGGCCGATCATCGAGCAGTACTTC; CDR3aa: CASSKSGGPIIEQYF
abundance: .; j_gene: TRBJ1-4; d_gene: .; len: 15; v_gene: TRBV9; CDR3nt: TGTGCCAGCAGCGCCCCCACAGGAATTAATGAAAAACTGTTTTTT; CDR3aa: CASSAPTGINEKLFF
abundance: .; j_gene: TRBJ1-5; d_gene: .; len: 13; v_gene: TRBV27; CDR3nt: TGTGCCAGCAGCCGACTATCCGACACACCCCAGCATTTT; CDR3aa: CASSRLSDTPQHF
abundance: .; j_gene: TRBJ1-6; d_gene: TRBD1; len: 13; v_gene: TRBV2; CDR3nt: TGTGCCAGCAGGGGGCAGGGGGGCTCACCCCTCCACTTT; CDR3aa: CASRGQGGSPLHF
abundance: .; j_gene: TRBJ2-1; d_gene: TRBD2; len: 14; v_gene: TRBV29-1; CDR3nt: TGCAGCGTTCTGGTAGCTAGCGGGGTAAGGGAGCAGTTCTTC; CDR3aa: CSVLVASGVREQFF
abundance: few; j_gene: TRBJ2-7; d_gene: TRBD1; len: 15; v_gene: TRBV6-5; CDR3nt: TGTGCCAGCAGCTATAACAGGGGGGCATCCTACGAGCAGTACTTC; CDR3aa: CASSYNRGASYEQYF
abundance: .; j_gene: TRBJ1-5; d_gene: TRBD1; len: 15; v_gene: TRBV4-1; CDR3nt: TGCGCCAGCAGCCAACCGACAGGGTTTGGACAGCCCCAGCATTTT; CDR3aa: CASSQPTGFGQPQHF
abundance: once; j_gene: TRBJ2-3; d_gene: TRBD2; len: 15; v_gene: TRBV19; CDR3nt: TGTGCCAGCGCAGCGGGGGGCGTGGCAGCTGATACGCAGTATTTT; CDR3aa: CASAAGGVAADTQYF
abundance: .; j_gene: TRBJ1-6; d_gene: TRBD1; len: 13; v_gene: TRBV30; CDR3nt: TGTGCCTGGAACAGGGGACAGGGTTCACCCCTCCACTTT; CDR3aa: CAWNRGQGSPLHF
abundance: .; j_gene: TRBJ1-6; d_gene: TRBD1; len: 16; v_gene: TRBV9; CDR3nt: TGTGCCAGCAGCGCAGACCGGGGGACAGGGGATTCACCCCTCCACTTT; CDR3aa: CASSADRGTGDSPLHF
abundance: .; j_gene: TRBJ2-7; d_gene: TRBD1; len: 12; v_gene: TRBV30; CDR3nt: TGTGCCTGGAACAGGGGGATCTACGAGCAGTACTTC; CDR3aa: CAWNRGIYEQYF
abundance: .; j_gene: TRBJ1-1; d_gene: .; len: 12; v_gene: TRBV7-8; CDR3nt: TGTGCCAGCAGCCCCGGGGAGACTGAAGCTTTCTTT; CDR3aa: CASSPGETEAFF
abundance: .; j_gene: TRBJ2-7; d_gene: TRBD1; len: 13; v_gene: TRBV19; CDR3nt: TGTGCCAGTAGTACGGACAGGGGAGGGGAGCAGTACTTC; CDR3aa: CASSTDRGGEQYF
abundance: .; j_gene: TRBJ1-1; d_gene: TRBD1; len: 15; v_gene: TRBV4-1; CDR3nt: TGCGCCAGCAGCTCTTGGACAGGAGTGAACACTGAAGCTTTCTTT; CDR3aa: CASSSWTGVNTEAFF
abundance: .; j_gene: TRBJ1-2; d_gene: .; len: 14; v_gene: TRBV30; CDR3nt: TGTGCCTGGAGCCACCGCCGGGGAGCCCATGGCTACACCTTC; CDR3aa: CAWSHRRGAHGYTF
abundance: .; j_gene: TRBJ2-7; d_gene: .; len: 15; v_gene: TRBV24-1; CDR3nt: TGTGCCACCAGTGATCAGGGGGACTCTCACTACGAGCAGTACTTC; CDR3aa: CATSDQGDSHYEQYF
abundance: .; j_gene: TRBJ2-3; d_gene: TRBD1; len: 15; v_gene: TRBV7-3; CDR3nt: TGTGCCAGCAGCTTGACTGACAGGGGCACAGATACGCAGTATTTT; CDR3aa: CASSLTDRGTDTQYF
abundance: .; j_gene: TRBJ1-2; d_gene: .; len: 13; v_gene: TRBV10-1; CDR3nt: TGCGCCAGCAGTCCAGGTACCAACTATGGCTACACCTTC; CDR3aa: CASSPGTNYGYTF
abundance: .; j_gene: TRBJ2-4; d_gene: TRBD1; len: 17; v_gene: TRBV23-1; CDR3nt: TGCGCCATCTCCGGGACAGGGCACCCCCTAGCCAAAAACATTCAGTACTTC; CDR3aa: CAISGTGHPLAKNIQYF
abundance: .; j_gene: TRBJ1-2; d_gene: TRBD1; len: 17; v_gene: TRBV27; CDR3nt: TGTGCCAGCAGTTTATCCCCAAAAACAGGGGGGTACTATGGCTACACCTTC; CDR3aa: CASSLSPKTGGYYGYTF
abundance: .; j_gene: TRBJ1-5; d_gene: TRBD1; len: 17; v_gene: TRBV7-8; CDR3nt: TGTGCCAGCAGCTTAGATGCAGGGACAGGGTCCGGTCAGCCCCAGCATTTT; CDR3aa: CASSLDAGTGSGQPQHF
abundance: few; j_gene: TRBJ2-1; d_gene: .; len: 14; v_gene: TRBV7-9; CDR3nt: TGTGCCAGCAGCTCTAGCAGGTCCTACAATGAGCAGTTCTTC; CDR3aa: CASSSSRSYNEQFF
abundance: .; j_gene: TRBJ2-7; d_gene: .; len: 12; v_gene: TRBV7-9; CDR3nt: TGTGCCAGCAGCCCAAAAGCGTACGAGCAGTACTTC; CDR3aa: CASSPKAYEQYF
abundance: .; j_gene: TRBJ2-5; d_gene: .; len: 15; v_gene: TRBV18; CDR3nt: TGTGCCAGCTCACCACCGGGGGGGCCGGTGGAGACCCAGTACTTC; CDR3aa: CASSPPGGPVETQYF
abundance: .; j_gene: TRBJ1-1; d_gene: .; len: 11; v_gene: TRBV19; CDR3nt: TGTGCCACTACCAGGGACACTGAAGCTTTCTTT; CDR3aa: CATTRDTEAFF
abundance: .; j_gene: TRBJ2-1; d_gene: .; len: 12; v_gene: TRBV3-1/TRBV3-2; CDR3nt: TGTGCCAGCAGCCAAGATCTCAATGAGCAGTTCTTC; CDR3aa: CASSQDLNEQFF
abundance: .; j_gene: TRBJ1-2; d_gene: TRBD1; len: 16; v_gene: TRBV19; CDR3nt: TGTGCCAGTAGATACCTAGGACAGGGACAAAACTATGGCTACACCTTC; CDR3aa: CASRYLGQGQNYGYTF
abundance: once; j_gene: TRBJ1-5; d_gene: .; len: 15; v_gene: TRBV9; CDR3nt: TGTGCCAGCAGCGTAAGTACAGGGAGCAATCAGCCCCAGCATTTT; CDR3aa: CASSVSTGSNQPQHF
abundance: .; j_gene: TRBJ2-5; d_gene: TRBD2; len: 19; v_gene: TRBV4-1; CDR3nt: TGCGCCAGCAGCCGGGACGGGACTAGCGGGGGGGTGAACCAAGAGACCCAGTACTTC; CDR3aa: CASSRDGTSGGVNQETQYF
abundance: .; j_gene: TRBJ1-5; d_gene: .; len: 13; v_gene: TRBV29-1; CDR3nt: TGCAGCGTTCCGAACCGGGTCTATCAGCCCCAGCATTTT; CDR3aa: CSVPNRVYQPQHF
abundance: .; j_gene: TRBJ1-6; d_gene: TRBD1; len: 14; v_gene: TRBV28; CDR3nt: TGTGCCAGCAGTCTCTCGACAGGGAGATCACCCCTCCACTTT; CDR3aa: CASSLSTGRSPLHF
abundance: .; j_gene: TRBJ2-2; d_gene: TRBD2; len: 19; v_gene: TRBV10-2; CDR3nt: TGCGCCAGCAGTGAACCGGCTAGCGGGGGGGCGAGGGGAACCGGGGAGCTGTTTTTT; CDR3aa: CASSEPASGGARGTGELFF
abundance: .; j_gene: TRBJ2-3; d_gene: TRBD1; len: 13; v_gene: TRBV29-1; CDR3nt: TGCAGCGCCGGACAGGGGAGGGCGGATACGCAGTATTTT; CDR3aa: CSAGQGRADTQYF
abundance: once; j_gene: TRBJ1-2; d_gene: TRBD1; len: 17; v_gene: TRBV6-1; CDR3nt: TGTGCCAGCAGTGAAGAATACAGGGGGGGTCGTTTGGATGGCTACACCTTC; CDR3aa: CASSEEYRGGRLDGYTF
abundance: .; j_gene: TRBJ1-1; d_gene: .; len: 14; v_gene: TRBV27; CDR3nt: TGTGCCAGCAGTTTGGGGGGTACGAACACTGAAGCTTTCTTT; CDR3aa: CASSLGGTNTEAFF
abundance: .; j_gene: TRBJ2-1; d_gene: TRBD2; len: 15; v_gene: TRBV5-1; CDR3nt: TGCGCCAGCAGCTTGGATCGCGGGGGCTACAATGAGCAGTTCTTC; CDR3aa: CASSLDRGGYNEQFF
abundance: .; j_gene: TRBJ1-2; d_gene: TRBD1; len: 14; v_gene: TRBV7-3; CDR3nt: TGTGCCAGCAGCTTCGACAGGGGGGGCTATGGCTACACCTTC; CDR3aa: CASSFDRGGYGYTF
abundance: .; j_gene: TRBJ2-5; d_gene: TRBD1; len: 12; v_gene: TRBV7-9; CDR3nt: TGTGCCAGCAGCACGACAGGGGAGACCCAGTACTTC; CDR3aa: CASSTTGETQYF
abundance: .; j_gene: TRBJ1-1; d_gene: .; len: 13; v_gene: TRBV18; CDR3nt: TGTGCCAGCTCACCTTGGCAGGGTAGTGAAGCTTTCTTT; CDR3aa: CASSPWQGSEAFF
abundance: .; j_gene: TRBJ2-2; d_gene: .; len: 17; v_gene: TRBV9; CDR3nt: TGTGCCAGCAGCGTAGCATCGGGTTTGTCGAACACCGGGGAGCTGTTTTTT; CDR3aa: CASSVASGLSNTGELFF
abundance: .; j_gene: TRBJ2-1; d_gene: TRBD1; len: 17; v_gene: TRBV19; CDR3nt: TGTGCCAGTAACAATAGGGCAATTCGACAGGGAGTGGATGAGCAGTTCTTC; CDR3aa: CASNNRAIRQGVDEQFF
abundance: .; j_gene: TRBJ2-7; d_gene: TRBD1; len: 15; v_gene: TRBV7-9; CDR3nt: TGTGCCAGCAGCCCGGGGACAGGGGGCGCTTACGAGCAGTACTTC; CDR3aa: CASSPGTGGAYEQYF
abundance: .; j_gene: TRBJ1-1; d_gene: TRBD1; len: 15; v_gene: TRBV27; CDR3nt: TGTGCCAGCAAAGTAGGACAGGGCGGGAACACTGAAGCTTTCTTT; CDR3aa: CASKVGQGGNTEAFF
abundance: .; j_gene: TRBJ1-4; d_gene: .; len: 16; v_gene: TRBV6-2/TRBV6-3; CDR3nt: TGTGCCAGCAGTTACTCCAGGCTTACAACTAATGAAAAACTGTTTTTT; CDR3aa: CASSYSRLTTNEKLFF
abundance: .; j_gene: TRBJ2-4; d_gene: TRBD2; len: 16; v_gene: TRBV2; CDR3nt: TGTGCCAGCAGTGAAGCTACTAGCGGGGGGGCCGGCATTCAGTACTTC; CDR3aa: CASSEATSGGAGIQYF
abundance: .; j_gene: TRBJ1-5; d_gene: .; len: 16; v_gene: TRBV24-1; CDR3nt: TGTGCCACCAGTGCAAGCGACAGACCGAGCAATCAGCCCCAGCATTTT; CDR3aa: CATSASDRPSNQPQHF
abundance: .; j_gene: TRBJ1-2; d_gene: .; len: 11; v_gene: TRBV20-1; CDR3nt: TGCAGTGCTAGGGTCGGCGGTGGCTACACCTTC; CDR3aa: CSARVGGGYTF
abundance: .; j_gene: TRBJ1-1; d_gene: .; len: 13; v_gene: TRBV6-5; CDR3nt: TGTGCCAGCACCGAGGCCTTGAACACTGAAGCTTTCTTT; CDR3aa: CASTEALNTEAFF
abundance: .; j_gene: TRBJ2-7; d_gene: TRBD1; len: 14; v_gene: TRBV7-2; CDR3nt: TGTGCCAGCAGCTTAACAGGACAGGGTCGGGAGCAGTACTTC; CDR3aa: CASSLTGQGREQYF
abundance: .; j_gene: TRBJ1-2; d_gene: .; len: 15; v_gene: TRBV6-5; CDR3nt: TGTGCCAGCACTTACACATCTTCAAGGAGGTCGGGCTACACCTTC; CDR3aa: CASTYTSSRRSGYTF
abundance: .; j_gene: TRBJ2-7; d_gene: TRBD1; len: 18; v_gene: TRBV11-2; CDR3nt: TGTGCCAGCAGCTTAGGTTCTAGAGCCGGGACAGCAGCCTACGAGCAGTACTTC; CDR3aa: CASSLGSRAGTAAYEQYF
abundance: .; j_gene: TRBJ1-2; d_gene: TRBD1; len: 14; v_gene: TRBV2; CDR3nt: TGTGCCAGCAGTGAAAGCGGGACAGGGGTTGGCTACACCTTC; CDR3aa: CASSESGTGVGYTF
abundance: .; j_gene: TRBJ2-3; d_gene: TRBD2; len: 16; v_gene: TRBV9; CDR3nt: TGTGCCAGCAGCGTAGGGGTAGCGGGGCGCACAGATACGCAGTATTTT; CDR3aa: CASSVGVAGRTDTQYF